The present T cell receptor beta chain was sequenced within a study of control samples from healthy donors and cancer patients. Sequencing was performed with immunoSEQ multiplex PCR; in TCRdb, only in-frame clones are kept and a portion is missing. The sample lists 65,000 to 95,000 clones; roughly 90% were seen once. V shed 8 bases and J 2 bases; nucleotides not matched to a gene: 12. Germline-derived CDR1 and CDR2 are SEHNR and FQNEAQ (reference sequence). The CDR3 extends over 16 amino acids. V is TRBV7-9 and J is TRBJ1-3, with 7 bases identical to TRBD1. Sequencing input: blood. This receptor was obtained from a man between 50 and 59 years old in good health. CDR3 residues: CASVEFRGRTGNTIYF. CDR3 DNA sequence: TGTGCCAGCGTAGAATTCAGGGGGAGAACTGGAAACACCATATATTTT.